The 4 T cell receptor beta chains below all came from one sample that was sequenced in a study of cytomegalovirus exposure and HLA in healthy donors. The PCR employed 60 Vbeta primers together with 13 Jbeta primers. The assay was immunoSEQ multiplex PCR, and TCRdb's table has in-frame clones only and misses some. This table holds 200,000 to 250,000 clones, 70% found once. Material: PBMCs. The receptors were sampled from a man aged 40-50 years in good health and CMV-seropositive.

The CDR3 region is CASSQDQTSGGTDTQYF. In DNA form, the CDR3 reads TGCGCCAGCAGCCAGGACCAGACTAGCGGGGGCACAGATACGCAGTATTTT. The chain links TRBV4-1 to TRBJ2-3; TRBD2 matches at 11 bases. V trimming: 3 bases; J trimming: 1 base; junction bases outside the gene matches: 6. Germline V gene sequence: CDR1 MGHRA, CDR2 YSYEKL. This CDR3 region has 17 residues.

The chain has TRBV6-6 and TRBJ2-7, with D possibly TRBD1 on 6 matching bases. The germline gives CDR1 MNHNY, CDR2 SVGAGI (reference sequence). This CDR3 is built from 13 residues. Trimming stripped 5 bases from V and 7 bases from J, with 15 bases between. In nucleotides, the CDR3 is TGTGCCAGCAGTCCCACAGGGCCTAAAGAGCAGTACTTC. Translated, it gives CASSPTGPKEQYF.

This sequence joins TRBV18 and TRBJ2-3, with 11 bases lining up with TRBD2. Germline V CDR1 and CDR2: KGHSH, LQKENI. With 3 bases clipped from V and 4 bases from J, the junction kept 3 bases outside the gene matches. The CDR3 contains 15 residues. CDR3: CASSPSGGAADTQYF. CDR3 bases: TGTGCCAGCTCACCTAGCGGGGGGGCCGCAGATACGCAGTATTTT.

The chain employs TRBV13 and TRBJ2-5; 8 nucleotides align to TRBD2. Germline V gene sequence: CDR1 PRHDT, CDR2 FYEKMQ (reference sequence). The CDR3 is made up of 14 amino acids. Losses at the gene ends were 1 base for V and 7 bases for J; bases not matched to a gene: 5. CDR3 in amino acids: CASSLVGAGVTQYF. In nucleotides, the CDR3 is TGTGCCAGCAGCTTAGTGGGAGCGGGGGTGACCCAGTACTTC.